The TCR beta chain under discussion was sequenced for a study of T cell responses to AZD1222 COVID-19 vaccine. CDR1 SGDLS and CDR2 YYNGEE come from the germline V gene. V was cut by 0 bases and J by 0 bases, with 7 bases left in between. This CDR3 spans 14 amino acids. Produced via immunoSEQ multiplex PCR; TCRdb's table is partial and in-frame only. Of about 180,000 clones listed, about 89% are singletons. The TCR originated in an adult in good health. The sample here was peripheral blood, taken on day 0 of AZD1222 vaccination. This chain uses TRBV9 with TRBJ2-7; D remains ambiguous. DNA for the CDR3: TGTGCCAGCAGCGTAGCGATCGGCTCCTACGAGCAGTACTTC. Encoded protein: CASSVAIGSYEQYF.